The present T cell receptor (beta chain) was sequenced within a study of human T cells and chemical hapten exposure. Study summary: From small differences in pooled library volume came most of the variation in per-sample TCR yields.

CDR1 and CDR2 from the germline V gene are MNHNS and SASEGT. V shed 7 bases and J shed 8 bases, with 15 bases lying between them. CDR3 length: 14 amino acids. TCRdb analysed the RACE reads with MiXCR anew, one entry per CDR3 protein. The profile shows tens of thousands of distinct CDR3 sequences, 11% of them singletons. Described time point: patch test 3, about 24 weeks after DPC sensitization. Stated treatment: therapeutic diphenylcyclopropenone sensitization with weekly scalp DPC. The sequence came from a woman aged 45 to 65 with alopecia areata. Some clones in this sample may be carry-over from other donors' samples. J is TRBJ1-6 and V is TRBV6-1; a weak D match, TRBD1 (6 bases). Sequenced material: whole blood, taken in connection with sensitization to the hapten diphenylcyclopropenone (DPC). CDR3 sequence (DNA): TGTGCCAGCACTCCCCTGAGGGGGGATTCACCCCTCCACTTT. Translated: CASTPLRGDSPLHF.